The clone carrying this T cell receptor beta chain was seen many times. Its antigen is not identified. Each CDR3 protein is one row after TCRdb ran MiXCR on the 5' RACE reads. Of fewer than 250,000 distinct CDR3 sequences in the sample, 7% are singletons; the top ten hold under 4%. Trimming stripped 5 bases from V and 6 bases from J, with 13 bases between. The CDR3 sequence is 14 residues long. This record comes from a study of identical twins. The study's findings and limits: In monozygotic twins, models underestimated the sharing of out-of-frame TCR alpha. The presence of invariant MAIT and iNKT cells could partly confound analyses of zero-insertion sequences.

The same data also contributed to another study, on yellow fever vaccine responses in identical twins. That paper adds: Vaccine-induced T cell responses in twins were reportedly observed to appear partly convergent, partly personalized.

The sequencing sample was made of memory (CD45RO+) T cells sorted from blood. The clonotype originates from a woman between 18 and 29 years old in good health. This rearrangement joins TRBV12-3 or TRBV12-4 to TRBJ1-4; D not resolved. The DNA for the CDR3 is TGTGCCAGCAGTGGAGAGGGAGGGTATGAAAAACTGTTTTTT. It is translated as CASSGEGGYEKLFF.